This T cell receptor (beta chain) originates from a study of blood T cell repertoires in COVID-19. This table comes from immunoSEQ multiplex PCR, and its TCRdb copy is limited to in-frame clones, with some not included. The sample lists tens of thousands of clones, roughly 80% occurring once. Germline lookup yields CDR1 SGHNT and CDR2 YYREEE (reference sequence). J was trimmed by 1 base and V by 4 bases; bases with no gene match: 6. CDR3 length: 16 residues. The sequence was collected from a woman older than 75 with acute or convalescent COVID-19. Input material: peripheral blood. This chain joins TRBV5-4 and TRBJ2-2, with 8 bases identical to TRBD2. The CDR3 sequence is CASSLWLAGNTGELFF. DNA of the CDR3: TGTGCCAGCAGCCTGTGGCTAGCGGGGAACACCGGGGAGCTGTTTTTT. The full variable domain, with the rest looked up from reference TRBV5-4 and TRBJ2-2, is ETGVTQSPTHLIKTRGQQVTLRCSSQSGHNTVSWYQQALGQGPQFIFQYYREEENGRGNFPPRFSGLQFPNYSSELNVNALELDDSALYLCASSLWLAGNTGELFFGEGSRLTVL.